A selection of T cell receptor beta chains follows, all from one sample in a study of shared clonotypes between healthy human individuals. Using immunoSEQ multiplex PCR, the repertoire was profiled, and TCRdb retains in-frame clones only, with some absent. The sample carries roughly 2.6 million clones, roughly nine tenths recorded once. Material: naive CD4+ T cells sorted from blood. The receptors were gathered from a man between 18 and 35 years old in good health. The CDR3 runs from the conserved cysteine through the conserved F or W. A D gene is named only where the DNA matches it firmly. Part of the rows lack a size; the others show once, few, many or a class for expanded clones.

DNA: TGCGCCAGCAGTCCGGAGGGGTCCACTAATACGCAGTATTTT
CDR3: CASSPEGSTNTQYF
size: .
length: 14
J: TRBJ2-3
D: .
V: TRBV5-1

DNA: TGTGCCAGCAGTTGGGCAGGGGCCAGCACAGATACGCAGTATTTT
CDR3: CASSWAGASTDTQYF
size: .
length: 15
J: TRBJ2-3
D: .
V: TRBV27

DNA: TGTGCCAGCAGTGAAGCGGGTCGGAGGCGCATCTCCTATAATTCACCCCTCCACTTT
CDR3: CASSEAGRRRISYNSPLHF
size: once
length: 19
J: TRBJ1-6
D: .
V: TRBV6-1

DNA: TGCGCCAGCAGCTTGGCGGGACAGGGCTATTCACCCCTCCACTTT
CDR3: CASSLAGQGYSPLHF
size: .
length: 15
J: TRBJ1-6
D: TRBD1
V: TRBV5-1

DNA: TGTGCCACCAGCGGAGATGGGGGGAACTCTGGAAACACCATATATTTT
CDR3: CATSGDGGNSGNTIYF
size: .
length: 16
J: TRBJ1-3
D: .
V: TRBV15

DNA: TGTGCCAGCAGTTTACAGGGTTCTGCGGGGACTGGGGCCAACGTCCTGACTTTC
CDR3: CASSLQGSAGTGANVLTF
size: .
length: 18
J: TRBJ2-6
D: .
V: TRBV27

DNA: TGCAGTGCTTTCTTGGTCTACGAGCAGTACTTC
CDR3: CSAFLVYEQYF
size: .
length: 11
J: TRBJ2-7
D: .
V: TRBV20-1

DNA: TGTGCCAGCAGCTTCGGGTGGGGGACTAGCGGCTACGAGCAGTACTTC
CDR3: CASSFGWGTSGYEQYF
size: once
length: 16
J: TRBJ2-7
D: TRBD2
V: TRBV5-8

DNA: TGTGCCGGAAAAAGTTCTAATAGCAATCAGCCCCAGCATTTT
CDR3: CAGKSSNSNQPQHF
size: .
length: 14
J: TRBJ1-5
D: .
V: TRBV2

DNA: TGTGCCAGCAGCGTTGCCCCTACGGGAGGGGGAGAGACCCAGTACTTC
CDR3: CASSVAPTGGGETQYF
size: .
length: 16
J: TRBJ2-5
D: TRBD2
V: TRBV9

DNA: TGTGCCAGCAGTATTCAGCCTGGACGGGAGGTCTACGAGCAGTACTTC
CDR3: CASSIQPGREVYEQYF
size: .
length: 16
J: TRBJ2-7
D: TRBD2
V: TRBV27

DNA: TGTGCCAGTAGTATAGAAGGCAGCAGGGTCCATGAGCAGTTCTTC
CDR3: CASSIEGSRVHEQFF
size: .
length: 15
J: TRBJ2-1
D: .
V: TRBV19

DNA: TGTGCCAGCACTCCCTCAGGGGGCGAAGCTTTCTTT
CDR3: CASTPSGGEAFF
size: .
length: 12
J: TRBJ1-1
D: TRBD1
V: TRBV6-5

DNA: TGTGCCAGCAGTGAAGCGCCATGGGACAGCACTGAAGCTTTCTTT
CDR3: CASSEAPWDSTEAFF
size: .
length: 15
J: TRBJ1-1
D: TRBD1
V: TRBV6-1

DNA: TGTGCCAGCAGTGAACGAGGGGGGCTTACTGAAGCTTTCTTT
CDR3: CASSERGGLTEAFF
size: .
length: 14
J: TRBJ1-1
D: .
V: TRBV6-1

DNA: TGTGCCAGCTCAGATTGGGACAGCAAGATCACCGGGGAGCTGTTTTTT
CDR3: CASSDWDSKITGELFF
size: .
length: 16
J: TRBJ2-2
D: TRBD1
V: TRBV18

DNA: TGTGCCAGCACCCTAGAGCGGACAGTACTACAAGAGACCCAGTACTTC
CDR3: CASTLERTVLQETQYF
size: .
length: 16
J: TRBJ2-5
D: .
V: TRBV28

DNA: TGTGCCAGCAGCCGAGAACCGGGACAGGCATATGGCTACACCTTC
CDR3: CASSREPGQAYGYTF
size: .
length: 15
J: TRBJ1-2
D: TRBD1
V: TRBV4-2

DNA: TGTGCCAGTAGTATGTCCAGGTCGAACACCGGGGAGCTGTTTTTT
CDR3: CASSMSRSNTGELFF
size: .
length: 15
J: TRBJ2-2
D: .
V: TRBV19

DNA: TGTGCCACCAGCAGACGACAGGGAGAAACCGGGGAGCTGTTTTTT
CDR3: CATSRRQGETGELFF
size: .
length: 15
J: TRBJ2-2
D: TRBD1
V: TRBV15

DNA: TGTGCCAGTAGTATAAACGGAGCCTACGAGCAGTACTTC
CDR3: CASSINGAYEQYF
size: once
length: 13
J: TRBJ2-7
D: .
V: TRBV19

DNA: TGTGCCAGCAGTACTGGACAGGGCTTTCAGCCCCAGCATTTT
CDR3: CASSTGQGFQPQHF
size: .
length: 14
J: TRBJ1-5
D: TRBD1
V: TRBV6-1

DNA: TGTGCCAGCAGCTTAGGTGCGATGAGTGGCTACACCTTC
CDR3: CASSLGAMSGYTF
size: .
length: 13
J: TRBJ1-2
D: .
V: TRBV11-3

DNA: TGTGCCAGTAGTATAGCCGGGACAGGAACCTACGAGCAGTACTTC
CDR3: CASSIAGTGTYEQYF
size: .
length: 15
J: TRBJ2-7
D: TRBD1
V: TRBV19

DNA: TGTGCCAGCAGTTACTCACCAGATTACAATGAGCAGTTCTTC
CDR3: CASSYSPDYNEQFF
size: .
length: 14
J: TRBJ2-1
D: .
V: TRBV6-5

DNA: TGTGCTCTCCGCGTGAAGGGAGTAAACACCATATATTTT
CDR3: CALRVKGVNTIYF
size: .
length: 13
J: TRBJ1-3
D: .
V: TRBV30

DNA: TGCAGCGGGGTGGACGGTACGAACACCGGGGAGCTGTTTTTT
CDR3: CSGVDGTNTGELFF
size: .
length: 14
J: TRBJ2-2
D: .
V: TRBV29-1

DNA: TGTGCCAGCAGTGTATCCACCAAGGCAAATGGCTACACCTTC
CDR3: CASSVSTKANGYTF
size: .
length: 14
J: TRBJ1-2
D: .
V: TRBV6-1

DNA: TGCGCCAGCAGCCCTAGGACTAGCGGGAACCATGAGCAGTTCTTC
CDR3: CASSPRTSGNHEQFF
size: .
length: 15
J: TRBJ2-1
D: TRBD2
V: TRBV5-1

DNA: TGTGCCAGCAACCCGGGACAGGGGTACAATGAGCAGTTCTTC
CDR3: CASNPGQGYNEQFF
size: .
length: 14
J: TRBJ2-1
D: TRBD1
V: TRBV5-4

DNA: TGTGCCAGCAGCTTGAGTCGGGGGGGCCACGAGACCCAGTACTTC
CDR3: CASSLSRGGHETQYF
size: .
length: 15
J: TRBJ2-5
D: TRBD2
V: TRBV7-9

DNA: TGTGCCAGCAGCTTAGTCGGCGGCCAGGGGGAGCAGTACTTC
CDR3: CASSLVGGQGEQYF
size: once
length: 14
J: TRBJ2-7
D: .
V: TRBV7-2

DNA: TGCGCCAGCAGCCTGACAGGGTGGGGCCCCCAAGAGACCCAGTACTTC
CDR3: CASSLTGWGPQETQYF
size: .
length: 16
J: TRBJ2-5
D: TRBD1
V: TRBV5-1

DNA: TGTGCCAGCAGTTCTGAAGATGAAAAACTGTTTTTT
CDR3: CASSSEDEKLFF
size: .
length: 12
J: TRBJ1-4
D: .
V: TRBV28

DNA: TGTGCCAGCAGCTTACTGTCTATTGGCAGCAACACTGAAGCTTTCTTT
CDR3: CASSLLSIGSNTEAFF
size: .
length: 16
J: TRBJ1-1
D: .
V: TRBV7-2

DNA: TGCAGCGTTGCCCACCTCCAGGGGCAAGGTGAAAAACTGTTTTTT
CDR3: CSVAHLQGQGEKLFF
size: .
length: 15
J: TRBJ1-4
D: .
V: TRBV29-1

DNA: TGTGCCAGCAGTACAGGGGGTCGGACCTACGAGCAGTACTTC
CDR3: CASSTGGRTYEQYF
size: .
length: 14
J: TRBJ2-7
D: TRBD1
V: TRBV6-6